Sequencing of this TCR beta chain was carried out in a study of blood T cell repertoires in COVID-19. Germline V gives CDR1 SSHAT, CDR2 FNYEAQ (reference sequence). The CDR3 totals 17 residues. There are a few counts of this clone. Relative to the germline gene, one junction end is altered; a read error may explain this. Original processing methods: Estimates of nucleated cell counts were drawn from the amplification of reference gene primers. The method was immunoSEQ multiplex PCR; TCRdb's version includes in-frame clones alone and lacks a portion of them. V, J and clone size reflect that table, while D and trimming were determined from the DNA. The table records fewer than 200,000 clones, more than 70% of them present only once.

The gene calls are TRBV7-7 and TRBJ2-1; 14 bases map to TRBD2. The source of this sequence is a woman in her fifties or sixties with acute or convalescent COVID-19. The material sequenced was peripheral blood. CDR3 bases: TGTGCTAGCAGCTCTGACCCGGGACTAGCGGGAGTGGGTGAGCAGTTCTTC. It is translated as CASSSDPGLAGVGEQFF.